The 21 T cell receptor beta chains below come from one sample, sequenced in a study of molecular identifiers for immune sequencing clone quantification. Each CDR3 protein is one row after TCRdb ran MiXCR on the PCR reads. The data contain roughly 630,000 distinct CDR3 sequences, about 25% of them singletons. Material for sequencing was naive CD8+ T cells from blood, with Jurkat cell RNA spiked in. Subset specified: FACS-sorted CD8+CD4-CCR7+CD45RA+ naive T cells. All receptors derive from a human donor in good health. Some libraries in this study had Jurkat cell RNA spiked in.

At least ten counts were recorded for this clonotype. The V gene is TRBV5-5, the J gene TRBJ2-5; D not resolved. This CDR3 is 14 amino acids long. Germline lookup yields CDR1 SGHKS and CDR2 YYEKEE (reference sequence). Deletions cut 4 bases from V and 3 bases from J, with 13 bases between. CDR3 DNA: TGTGCCAGCAGCACGTGGACGGAAGAAGAGACCCAGTACTTC. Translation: CASSTWTEEETQYF.

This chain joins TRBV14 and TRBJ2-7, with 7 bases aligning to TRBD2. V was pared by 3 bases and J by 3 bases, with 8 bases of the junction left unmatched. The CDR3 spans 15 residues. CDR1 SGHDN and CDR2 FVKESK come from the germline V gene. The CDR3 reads CASSHHGGLFYEQYF. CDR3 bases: TGTGCCAGCAGCCACCACGGGGGGTTATTCTACGAGCAGTACTTC.

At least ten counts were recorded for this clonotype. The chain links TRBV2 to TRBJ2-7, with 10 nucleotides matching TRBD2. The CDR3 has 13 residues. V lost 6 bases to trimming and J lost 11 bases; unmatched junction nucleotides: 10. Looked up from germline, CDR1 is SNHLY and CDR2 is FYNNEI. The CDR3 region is CASRGIAGGLKYF. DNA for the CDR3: TGTGCCAGCAGAGGCATAGCGGGAGGTTTGAAGTACTTC. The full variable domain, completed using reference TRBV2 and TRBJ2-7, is EPEVTQTPSHQVTQMGQEVILRCVPISNHLYFYWYRQILGQKVEFLVSFYNNEISEKSEIFDDQFSVERPDGSNFTLKIRSTKLEDSAMYFCASRGIAGGLKYFGPGTRLTVT.

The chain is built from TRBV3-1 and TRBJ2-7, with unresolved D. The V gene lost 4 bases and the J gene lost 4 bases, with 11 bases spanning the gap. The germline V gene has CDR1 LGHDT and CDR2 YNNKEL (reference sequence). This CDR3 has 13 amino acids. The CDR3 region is CASSRGPPYEQYF. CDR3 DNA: TGTGCCAGCAGCCGTGGGCCCCCATACGAGCAGTACTTC.

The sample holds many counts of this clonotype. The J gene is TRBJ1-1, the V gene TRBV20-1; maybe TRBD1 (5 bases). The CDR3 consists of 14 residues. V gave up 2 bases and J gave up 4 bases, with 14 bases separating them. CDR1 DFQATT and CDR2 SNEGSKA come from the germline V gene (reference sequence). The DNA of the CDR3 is TGCAGTGCTAGACAGCTGGGACTTCTCACTGAAGCTTTCTTT. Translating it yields CSARQLGLLTEAFF.

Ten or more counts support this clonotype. CDR3 bases: TGTGCCAGCATAGGAAGGGGTAATTCTGAAGCTTTCTTT. Amino acids: CASIGRGNSEAFF. The chain uses TRBV7-9 and TRBJ1-1; possible D gene TRBD1, 5 bases. CDR1 is SEHNR and CDR2 is FQNEAQ in the germline V gene (reference sequence). V lost 7 bases and J lost 6, with 15 bases in between. The CDR3 covers 13 residues.

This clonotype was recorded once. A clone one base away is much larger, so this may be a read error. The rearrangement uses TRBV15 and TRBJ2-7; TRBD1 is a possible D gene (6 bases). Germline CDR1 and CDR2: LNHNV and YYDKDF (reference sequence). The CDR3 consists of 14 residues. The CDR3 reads CATSRDRGWYGQYF. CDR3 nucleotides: TGTGCCACCAGCAGAGACAGGGGCTGGTACGGGCAGTACTTC. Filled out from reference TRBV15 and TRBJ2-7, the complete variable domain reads DAMVIQNPRYQVTQFGKPVTLSCSQTLNHNVMYWYQQKSSQAPKLLFHYYDKDFNNEADTPDNFQSRRPNTSFCFLDIRSPGLGDTAMYLCATSRDRGWYGQYFGPGTRLTVT.

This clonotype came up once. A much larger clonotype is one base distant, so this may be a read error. The CDR3 spells CASSSLSGTTNEKPFF. CDR3 DNA sequence: TGTGCCAGCAGCTCGTTATCAGGGACAACTAATGAAAAACCGTTTTTT. The rearrangement links TRBV5-3 to TRBJ1-4; weak D call: TRBD1 (6 bases). TRBV5-3 is treated as an ORF (open reading frame) with a function not yet certain. The CDR3 consists of 16 residues.

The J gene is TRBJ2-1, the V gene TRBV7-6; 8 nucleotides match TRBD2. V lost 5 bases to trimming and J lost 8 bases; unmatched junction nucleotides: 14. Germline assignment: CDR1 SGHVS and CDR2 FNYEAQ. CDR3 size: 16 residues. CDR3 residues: CASSPPGSGTFHEQFF. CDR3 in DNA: TGTGCCAGCAGCCCCCCGGGTAGCGGGACTTTCCATGAGCAGTTCTTC.

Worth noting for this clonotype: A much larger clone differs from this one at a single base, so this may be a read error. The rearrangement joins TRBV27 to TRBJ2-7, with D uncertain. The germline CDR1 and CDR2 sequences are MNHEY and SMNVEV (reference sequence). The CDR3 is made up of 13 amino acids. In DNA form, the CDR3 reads TGTGGCAGCAGCCAGAAGACTTCGTACGAGCAGTACTTC. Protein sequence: CGSSQKTSYEQYF.

CDR3 in DNA: TGTGCCAGCAGTATCGCTATAGGATCCGGGGAGCTGTTTTTT. Amino acids: CASSIAIGSGELFF. This chain links TRBV6-5 with TRBJ2-2; D unclear. The CDR3 totals 14 residues. Trimming shortened V by 5 bases and J by 6 bases, and 13 bases separated the two germline ends. Germline V CDR1 and CDR2: MNHEY, SVGAGI.

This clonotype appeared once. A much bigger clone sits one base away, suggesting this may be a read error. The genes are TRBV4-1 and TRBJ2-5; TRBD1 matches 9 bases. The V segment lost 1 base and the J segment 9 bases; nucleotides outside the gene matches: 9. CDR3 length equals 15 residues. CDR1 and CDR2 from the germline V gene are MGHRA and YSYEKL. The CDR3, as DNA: TGCGCCAGCAGCCAAGGGACAGGGGTGGACGAGCCCCAGTACTTC. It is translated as CASSQGTGVDEPQYF.

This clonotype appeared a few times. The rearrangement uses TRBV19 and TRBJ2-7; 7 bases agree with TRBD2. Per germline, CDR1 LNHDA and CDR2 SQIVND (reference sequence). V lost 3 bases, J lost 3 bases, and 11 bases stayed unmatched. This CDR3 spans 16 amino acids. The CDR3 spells CASSIRLTSAYYEQYF. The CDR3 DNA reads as TGTGCCAGTAGTATCAGACTTACTAGCGCCTACTACGAGCAGTACTTC.

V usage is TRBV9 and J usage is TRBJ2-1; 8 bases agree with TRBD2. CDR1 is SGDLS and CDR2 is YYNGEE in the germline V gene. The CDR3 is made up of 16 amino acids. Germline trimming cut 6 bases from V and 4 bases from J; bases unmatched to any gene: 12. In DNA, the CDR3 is TGTGCCAGCAACCGCGCGGTTAGCGGGGATTACAATGAGCAGTTCTTC. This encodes CASNRAVSGDYNEQFF.

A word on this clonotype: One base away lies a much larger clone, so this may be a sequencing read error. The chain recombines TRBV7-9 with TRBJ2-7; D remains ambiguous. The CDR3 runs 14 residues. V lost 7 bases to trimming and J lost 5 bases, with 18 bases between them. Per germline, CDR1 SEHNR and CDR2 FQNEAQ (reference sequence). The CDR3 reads CASTDGRRAHEQYF. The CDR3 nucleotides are TGTGCCAGCACCGATGGCAGAAGAGCCCACGAGCAGTACTTC.

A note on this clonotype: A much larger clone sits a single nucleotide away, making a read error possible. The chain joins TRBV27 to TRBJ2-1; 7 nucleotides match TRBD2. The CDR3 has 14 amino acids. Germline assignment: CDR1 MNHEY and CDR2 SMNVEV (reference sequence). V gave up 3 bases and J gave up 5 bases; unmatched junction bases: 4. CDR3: CASSFPSGNNEQFF. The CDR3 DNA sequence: TGTGCCAGCAGTTTCCCTAGCGGTAACAATGAGCAGTTCTTC.

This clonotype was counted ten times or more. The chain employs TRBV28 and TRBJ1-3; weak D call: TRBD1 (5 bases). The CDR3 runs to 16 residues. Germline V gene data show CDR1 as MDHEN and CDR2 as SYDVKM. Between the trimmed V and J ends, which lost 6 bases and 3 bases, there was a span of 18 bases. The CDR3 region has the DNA TGTGCCAGCAGCTTAGGCACAGGCTTATATGGAAACACCATATATTTT. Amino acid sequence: CASSLGTGLYGNTIYF.

The CDR3 bases are TGTGCCAGCAGTGAAGTTCAGGGATCTGAGGTACCCGGCCTCTACGAGCAGTACTTC. Encoded protein: CASSEVQGSEVPGLYEQYF. The chain employs TRBV27 and TRBJ2-7; the D gene is possibly TRBD1 (5 bases). This CDR3 contains 19 residues. The germline V gene has CDR1 MNHEY and CDR2 SMNVEV (reference sequence). V lost 5 bases, J lost 3 bases, and 29 bases lay in between.

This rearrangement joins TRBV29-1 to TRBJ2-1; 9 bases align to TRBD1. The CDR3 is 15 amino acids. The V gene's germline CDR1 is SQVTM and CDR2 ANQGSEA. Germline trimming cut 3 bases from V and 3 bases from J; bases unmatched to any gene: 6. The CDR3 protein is CSVEGDRADYNEQFF. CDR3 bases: TGCAGCGTTGAGGGGGACAGGGCGGACTACAATGAGCAGTTCTTC.

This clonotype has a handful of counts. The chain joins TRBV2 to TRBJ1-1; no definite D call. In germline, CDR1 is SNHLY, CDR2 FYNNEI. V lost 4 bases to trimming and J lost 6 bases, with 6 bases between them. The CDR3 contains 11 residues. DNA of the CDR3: TGTGCCAGCAGTGTGAGCCCTGAAGCTTTCTTT. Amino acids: CASSVSPEAFF.

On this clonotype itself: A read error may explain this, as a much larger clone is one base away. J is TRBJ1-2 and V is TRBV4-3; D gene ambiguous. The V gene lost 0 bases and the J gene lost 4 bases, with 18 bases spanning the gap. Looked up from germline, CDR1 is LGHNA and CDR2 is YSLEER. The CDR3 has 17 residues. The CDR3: CASSQDEYTGNSYGYTF. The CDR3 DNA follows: TGCGCCAGCAGCCAAGACGAATACACTGGAAACAGCTATGGCTACACCTTC.